Detailed here is one T cell receptor beta chain. The sample belongs to a study of OX40 agonist ivuxolimab in advanced cancers. Study at large: Treatment of patients was with ivuxolimab, an agonistic anti-OX40 (CD134) antibody.

Generated by immunoSEQ multiplex PCR, the TCRdb table keeps only in-frame clones and is missing some. Seen here are 90,000 or so clones, roughly 89% observed once, and the top ten hold 6.5% to 8.5%. This specimen was CD4+ or CD8+ T cells sorted from blood, taken in a trial of the OX40 agonist ivuxolimab. The TCR sequence derives from an adult with an advanced solid tumor such as melanoma, head and neck, liver or kidney cancer.

The CDR3 bases are TGTGCCAGCAGTTTATCTCGACAGGGGGCGACTGAAGCTTTCTTT. Translating gives CASSLSRQGATEAFF. The V gene is TRBV28, the J gene TRBJ1-1; 10 nucleotides line up with TRBD1. The germline V gene encodes CDR1 MDHEN and CDR2 SYDVKM. Germline trimming cut 1 base from V and 5 bases from J; bases unmatched to any gene: 4. The CDR3 runs 15 residues.